This T cell receptor beta chain was sequenced during a study of T cells in Graves' hyperthyroidism and ophthalmopathy. Note on this clonotype: What it binds is not known.

Study-wide points: Ophthalmopathy was distinguished from stable hyperthyroidism by 13 V-J signatures.

It was RNA transcripts that yielded the amplified TCR beta CDR3 regions. HTBI primers were the set used in a first-round RT-PCR of the TCR CDR3. Via MiXCR, TCRdb re-called the multiplex PCR reads, giving one row per CDR3 protein. Found here are about half a million distinct CDR3 sequences, under 25% of them singletons; the top ten hold approximately 54%. Germline CDR1 is LGHDT and CDR2 is YNNKEL (reference sequence). Germline trimming cut 4 bases from V and 4 bases from J; bases unmatched to any gene: 4. CDR3 length: 15 amino acids. V is TRBV3-1 and J is TRBJ2-1; 10 bases line up with TRBD2. The TCR comes from a woman between 70 and 85 years old with Graves' ophthalmopathy. Sequencing used blood. The CDR3 sequence: CASSPSGSRYNEQFF. CDR3 sequence (DNA): TGTGCCAGCAGCCCTAGCGGGAGCCGGTACAATGAGCAGTTCTTC.